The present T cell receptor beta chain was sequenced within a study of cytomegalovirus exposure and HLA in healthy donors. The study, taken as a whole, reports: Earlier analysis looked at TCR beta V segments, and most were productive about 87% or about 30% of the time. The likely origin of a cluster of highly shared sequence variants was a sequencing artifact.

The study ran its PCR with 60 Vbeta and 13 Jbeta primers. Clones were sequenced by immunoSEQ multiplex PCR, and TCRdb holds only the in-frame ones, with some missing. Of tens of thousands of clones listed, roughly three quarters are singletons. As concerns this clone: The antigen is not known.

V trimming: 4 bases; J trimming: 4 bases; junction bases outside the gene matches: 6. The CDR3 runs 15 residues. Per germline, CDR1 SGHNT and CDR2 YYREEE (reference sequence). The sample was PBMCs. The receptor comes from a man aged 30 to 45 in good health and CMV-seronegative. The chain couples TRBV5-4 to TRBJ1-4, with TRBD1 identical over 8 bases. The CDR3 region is CASSQRQGINEKLFF. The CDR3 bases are TGTGCCAGCAGCCAACGACAGGGGATTAATGAAAAACTGTTTTTT.